The text below deals with one T cell receptor beta chain. In the source study's methods: The assay estimated nucleated cells by amplifying reference gene primers. Data came from immunoSEQ multiplex PCR; TCRdb stores just in-frame clones and leaves some out. Clone size and the V and J calls come from that table; the DNA yielded D and trimming. The sample has about 260,000 clones, 87% seen once. This entry comes from a study of blood T cell repertoires in COVID-19. Looking at the study overall: The United States, Italy and Spain were the sources of the acute and convalescent COVID-19 samples. Nucleic acid was either cDNA or gDNA, and it came from T cells, B-cell-depleted T cells, or PBMCs.

The clonotype was recovered from a woman aged 40 to 50 who had recovered from COVID-19. Input material: peripheral blood.

Here the CDR3 DNA reads TGTGCCTGGAGAGTGGTCACCAGCTCTGGGGCCAACGTCCTGACTTTC. It is translated as CAWRVVTSSGANVLTF. This chain uses TRBV30 with TRBJ2-6; D is unresolved. This CDR3 has 16 residues. CDR1 is GTSNPN, CDR2 SVGIG, per germline (reference sequence). Deletions cut 3 bases from V and 0 bases from J, with 12 bases between.